Included here is one T cell receptor (beta chain) sequence, with context. This clonotype appeared a few times. The antigen it binds to is not known. No base quality values were provided; no much bigger clone lies one nucleotide off. Libraries were constructed by PCR. For sequencing, an Illumina HiSeq 2500 was employed. TCR library preparation used molecular barcoding, with unique molecular identifiers applied to normalize quantification of the TCRbeta repertoire. TCRdb itself trimmed the public reads at Q25 with fastp, ran MiXCR and retained productive beta chains. Each record represents a unique CDR3 protein, reported with the most common genes and DNA among its rows. In all, the sample holds more than 85,000 distinct CDR3 sequences, and approximately 8% of those were seen once. About a sixth of the sample lies in the top ten. This entry belongs to a study of T-cell reconstitution after alpha-beta-depleted transplantation in children (dated by TCRdb to about 2016). For the study in its entirety: T-cell immune reconstitution after TCRalphabeta/CD19-depleted allogeneic hematopoietic cell transplantation in children was quantitatively tracked in the study by means of TCR repertoire profiling. Points the paper makes about the study in general: Hyperexpanded clone frequencies declined over subsequent months; after one year, T-cell counts and TCRbeta diversity were mostly attributed to newly produced T cells. The apparently early alphabetaT-cell count recovery about two months after transplant was reportedly dependent on only several hundred rapidly expanded clones derived from non-depleted graft cells. The high TCRbeta diversity at day 60 in some patients was ascribed to recipient T cells and intrathymic progenitors that had survived conditioning.

The CDR3, cysteine through phenylalanine, is 14 amino acids long. Only the CDR3 part of the read is kept: 42 bases, read in frame from the first base. The CDR1 and CDR2 encoded by the germline V gene are SGHRS and YFSETQ. The V and J ends are trimmed by 0 bases and 5 bases, leaving 9 bases between them. The label giving this sample's treatment or condition can be read as: allogeneic hematopoietic cell transplantation with graft depleted of TCRalphabeta T cells and CD19 B cells. The children who served as transplant recipients had been given grafts of TCRalphabeta/CD19-depleted allogeneic hematopoietic cells.

Rearrangement joined TRBV5-1 to TRBJ1-3, with the D gene too uncertain to name. Material: PBMCs, obtained before TCRalphabeta/CD19-depleted stem cell transplant. The clonotype was recovered from a boy aged 2 to 9 with acute lymphoblastic leukemia, due to receive a stem cell transplant. The CDR3 region: CASSLGGARNTIYF. The sequence in DNA is TGCGCCAGCAGCTTGGGAGGCGCGCGAAACACCATATATTTT.